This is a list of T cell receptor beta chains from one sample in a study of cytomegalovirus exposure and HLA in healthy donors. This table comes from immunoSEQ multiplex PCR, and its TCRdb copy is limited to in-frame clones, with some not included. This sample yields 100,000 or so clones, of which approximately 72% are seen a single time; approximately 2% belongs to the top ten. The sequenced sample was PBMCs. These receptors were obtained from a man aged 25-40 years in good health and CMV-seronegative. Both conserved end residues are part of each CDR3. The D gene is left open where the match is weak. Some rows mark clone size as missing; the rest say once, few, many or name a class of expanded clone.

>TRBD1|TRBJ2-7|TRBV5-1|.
TGCGCCAGCAGCCCTGCGGCGGGACAGGGAATCTACGAGCAGTACTTC
CASSPAAGQGIYEQYF
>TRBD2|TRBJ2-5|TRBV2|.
TGTGCCAGCAGTGTTAGCGGGGGGCAAGAGACCCAGTACTTC
CASSVSGGQETQYF
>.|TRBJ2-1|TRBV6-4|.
TGTGCCAGCAGCGCCAGCGGGTACAACAATGAGCAGTTCTTC
CASSASGYNNEQFF
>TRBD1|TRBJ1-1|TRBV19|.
TGTGCCAGTAGCACCGGACAGGGGGCTCTTGAAGCTTTCTTT
CASSTGQGALEAFF
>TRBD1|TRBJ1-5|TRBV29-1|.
TGCAGCGTTGAGACGACAGGGGAATCCAATCAGCCCCAGCATTTT
CSVETTGESNQPQHF
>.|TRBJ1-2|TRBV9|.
TGTGCCAGCAGCGTAGGCCAGGGCGCTGTCTTGGGAGGCTACACCTTC
CASSVGQGAVLGGYTF
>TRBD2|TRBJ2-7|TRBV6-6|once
TGTGCCAGCAGTTTTCCCGGGACTAGCTCCGAGCAGTACTTC
CASSFPGTSSEQYF
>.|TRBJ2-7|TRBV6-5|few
TGTGCCAGCAGTTACGTACTTAATCCCTACGAGCAGTACTTC
CASSYVLNPYEQYF
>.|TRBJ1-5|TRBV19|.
TGTGCCAGTAGACCCAGGGATAGCCAAGGCGATCAGCCCCAGCATTTT
CASRPRDSQGDQPQHF
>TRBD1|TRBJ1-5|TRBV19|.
TGTGCCAGTAGTATTGAGGGGGCGATGGGCAATCAGCCCCAGCATTTT
CASSIEGAMGNQPQHF
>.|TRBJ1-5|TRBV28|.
TGTGCCAGCAGTTTAGGGGGCGCGGGCAATCAGCCCCAGCATTTT
CASSLGGAGNQPQHF
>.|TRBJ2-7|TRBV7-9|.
TGTGCCAGCAGCTCCCCTCGACGGGACACCTACGAGCAGTACTTC
CASSSPRRDTYEQYF
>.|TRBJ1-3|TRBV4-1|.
TGCGCCAGCAGCCAATTTCCAGGGGGAAACACCATATATTTT
CASSQFPGGNTIYF
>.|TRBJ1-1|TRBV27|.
TGTGCCAGCAGTTTTAGGGGGAACACTGAAGCTTTCTTT
CASSFRGNTEAFF
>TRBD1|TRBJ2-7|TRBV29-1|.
TGCAGCGCATCCGGGACAGGGGGGTACGAGCAGTACTTC
CSASGTGGYEQYF
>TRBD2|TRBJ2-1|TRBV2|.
TGTGCCAGCAGCGAAGGGACTAGCGTAGGCGAGCAGTTCTTC
CASSEGTSVGEQFF
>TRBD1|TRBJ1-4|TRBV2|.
TGTGCCAGCAGCCCGGACAGGGGGTCTGAAAAACTGTTTTTT
CASSPDRGSEKLFF
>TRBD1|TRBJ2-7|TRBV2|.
TGTGCCAGCAGGGGGACAGGGGGCGGCGAGCAGTACTTC
CASRGTGGGEQYF
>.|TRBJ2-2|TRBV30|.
TGTGCCTGGAGTGGGGACACTAGGGCCGGGGAGCTGTTTTTT
CAWSGDTRAGELFF
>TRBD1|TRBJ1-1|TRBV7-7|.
TGTGCCAGCAGCCCCGGGACAGGGTCTGAAGCTTTCTTT
CASSPGTGSEAFF
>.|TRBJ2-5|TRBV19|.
TGTGCCAGTAGTATCAGAGGGGAGACCCAGTACTTC
CASSIRGETQYF
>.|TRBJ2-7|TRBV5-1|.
TGCGCCAGCAGCGTTGATTGGGGGGGCCGAGGAGAGCAGTACTTC
CASSVDWGGRGEQYF
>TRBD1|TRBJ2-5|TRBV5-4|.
TGTGCCAGCAGCCGGACAGGGGTCGGGGAGACCCAGTACTTC
CASSRTGVGETQYF
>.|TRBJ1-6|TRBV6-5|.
TGTGCCAGCACCTCCCTCCTGAGAAATTCACCCCTCCACTTT
CASTSLLRNSPLHF
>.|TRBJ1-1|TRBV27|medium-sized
TGTGCCAGCAGTTTATCGTCGCAGACTGAAGCTTTCTTT
CASSLSSQTEAFF
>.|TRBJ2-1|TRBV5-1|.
TGCGCCAGCAGCTTGGATAGCGCTGAGCAGTTCTTC
CASSLDSAEQFF
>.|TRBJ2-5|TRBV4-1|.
TGCGCCAGCAGCCACACGTCGGGACAAACCTACCAAGAGACCCAGTACTTC
CASSHTSGQTYQETQYF
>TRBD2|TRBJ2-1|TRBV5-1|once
TGCGCCAGCAGCTTGGAATATGGCGGGGGGATCTACAATGAGCAGTTCTTC
CASSLEYGGGIYNEQFF
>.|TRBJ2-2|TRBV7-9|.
TGTGCCAGCAGCCGCAGGGACTTGAACACCGGGGAGCTGTTTTTT
CASSRRDLNTGELFF
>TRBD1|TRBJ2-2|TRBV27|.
TGTGCCAGCCGAAACACCAGACAGGGGAACACCGGGGAGCTGTTTTTT
CASRNTRQGNTGELFF
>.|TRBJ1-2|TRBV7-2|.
TGTGCCAGCAGCTTAATCGGGGTTGGTAGGAGGGGTGGCTACACCTTC
CASSLIGVGRRGGYTF
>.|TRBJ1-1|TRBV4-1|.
TGCGCCAGCAGCCAAGGAATTGTGGACAGTGAAGCTTTCTTT
CASSQGIVDSEAFF